This TCR beta chain derives from a study of beta chain features in type 1 diabetes. As for the study in general: Sorted cells from all samples, numbering 107,917,701, were examined. Regarding the study as a whole: A greater similarity of naive, central memory and Treg TCRB repertoires was seen among patients than among healthy donors. Among all four CD4+ subsets, Type 1 diabetes patients had TCRB CDR3s that were moderately but significantly shorter.

The table lists this clone with many counts. The antigen is not known. Via the markers CD45RO/CCR7/CD25/CD127/CD95/CD27, stem cell-like memory, regulatory, central memory and naive CD4+ cells were sorted. The investigators reverse transcribed all of the isolated RNA, so they sequenced expressed TCRB transcripts. TCRdb's table, derived via immunoSEQ multiplex PCR, lists solely in-frame clones and lacks some. The table shows about 170,000 clones, with approximately 8.1% occurring only once. Germline CDR1 and CDR2: MNHEY and SMNVEV (reference sequence). With 6 bases removed from V and 2 bases from J, the gap between germline ends came to 12 bases. This CDR3 is 14 amino acids long.

This chain uses TRBV27 with TRBJ2-3; D is possibly TRBD1 (5 bases). The source material was central memory CD4+ T cells from blood. This TCR came from a woman aged 40-49 years with type 1 diabetes. This chain's CDR3 is CASRRAQDTDTQYF. The CDR3 DNA is TGTGCCAGCAGAAGGGCACAGGACACAGATACGCAGTATTTT.